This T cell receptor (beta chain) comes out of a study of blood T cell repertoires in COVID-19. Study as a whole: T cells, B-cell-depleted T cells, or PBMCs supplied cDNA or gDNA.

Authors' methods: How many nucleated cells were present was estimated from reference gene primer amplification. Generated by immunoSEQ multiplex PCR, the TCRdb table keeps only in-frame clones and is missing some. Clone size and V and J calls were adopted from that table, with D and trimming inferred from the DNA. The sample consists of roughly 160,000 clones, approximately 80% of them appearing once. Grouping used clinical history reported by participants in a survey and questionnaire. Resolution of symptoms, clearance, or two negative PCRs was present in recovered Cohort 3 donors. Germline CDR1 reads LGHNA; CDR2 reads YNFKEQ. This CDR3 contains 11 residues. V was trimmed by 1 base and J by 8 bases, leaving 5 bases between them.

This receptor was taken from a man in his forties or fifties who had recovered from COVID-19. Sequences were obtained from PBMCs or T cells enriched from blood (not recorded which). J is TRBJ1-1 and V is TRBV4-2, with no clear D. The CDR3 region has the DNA TGTGCCAGCAGCCAAGGCGCCGAAGCTTTCTTT. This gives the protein CASSQGAEAFF.